Listed below are T cell receptor beta chains from one sample, sequenced in a study of blood T cells in healthy people across ages. TCRdb passed the 5' RACE reads through MiXCR, listing each CDR3 protein once. The repertoire holds roughly 1,000,000 distinct CDR3 sequences, with roughly 24% as singletons. The sample was also reused in another study, on T cells of mothers and their children.

Material: blood. The receptors derive from a girl aged 2 to 10 in good health. Both conserved end residues are part of each CDR3. The order of the fields is J gene, V gene, D gene, clone size, CDR3 protein, CDR3 DNA. D genes are given only for firm matches. The size field is filled for only some rows; it gives once, few, many or a size class.

j_call: TRBJ2-3
v_call: TRBV7-3
d_call: TRBD1
clone_size: few
cdr3_aa: CASSYTGTGDPDTQYF
cdr3_nt: TGTGCCAGCAGCTATACCGGGACAGGGGACCCAGATACGCAGTATTTT

j_call: TRBJ1-3
v_call: TRBV12-3/TRBV12-4
d_call: .
clone_size: .
cdr3_aa: CASSPQSGGTGNTIYF
cdr3_nt: TGTGCCAGCAGTCCACAATCCGGGGGAACTGGAAACACCATATATTTT

j_call: TRBJ2-1
v_call: TRBV29-1
d_call: TRBD2
clone_size: .
cdr3_aa: CSVAGWEGYNEQFF
cdr3_nt: TGCAGCGTTGCCGGGTGGGAGGGGTACAATGAGCAGTTCTTC

j_call: TRBJ2-7
v_call: TRBV29-1
d_call: TRBD1
clone_size: .
cdr3_aa: CSVDRDRAGEQYF
cdr3_nt: TGCAGCGTTGACCGGGACAGGGCAGGCGAGCAGTACTTC

j_call: TRBJ2-5
v_call: TRBV20-1
d_call: .
clone_size: .
cdr3_aa: CSARTPLGLAETQYF
cdr3_nt: TGCAGTGCTAGAACGCCTCTGGGGCTAGCGGAGACCCAGTACTTC

j_call: TRBJ1-5
v_call: TRBV12-3/TRBV12-4
d_call: .
clone_size: .
cdr3_aa: CASSSQTGVMVQPQHF
cdr3_nt: TGTGCCAGCAGTTCTCAGACAGGTGTAATGGTTCAGCCCCAGCATTTT

j_call: TRBJ2-2
v_call: TRBV7-9
d_call: .
clone_size: .
cdr3_aa: CASSFTGVAGELFF
cdr3_nt: TGTGCCAGCAGTTTTACGGGGGTAGCCGGGGAGCTGTTTTTT

j_call: TRBJ2-7
v_call: TRBV11-3
d_call: .
clone_size: .
cdr3_aa: CASSSDLVEQYF
cdr3_nt: TGTGCCAGCAGCTCAGATCTGGTCGAGCAGTACTTC

j_call: TRBJ2-1
v_call: TRBV27
d_call: .
clone_size: .
cdr3_aa: CASSLDGGPYNEQFF
cdr3_nt: TGTGCCAGCAGTTTAGACGGGGGACCCTACAATGAGCAGTTCTTC

j_call: TRBJ2-1
v_call: TRBV5-1
d_call: TRBD2
clone_size: few
cdr3_aa: CASSYTAGAYNEQFF
cdr3_nt: TGCGCCAGCAGCTATACGGCGGGAGCCTACAATGAGCAGTTCTTC

j_call: TRBJ1-2
v_call: TRBV9
d_call: .
clone_size: many
cdr3_aa: CASSGGGNYGYTF
cdr3_nt: TGTGCCAGCAGCGGAGGGGGGAACTATGGCTACACCTTC

j_call: TRBJ2-1
v_call: TRBV12-3/TRBV12-4
d_call: TRBD1
clone_size: .
cdr3_aa: CASSKQGRNEQFF
cdr3_nt: TGTGCCAGCAGCAAACAGGGGCGGAATGAGCAGTTCTTC

j_call: TRBJ1-1
v_call: TRBV4-2
d_call: .
clone_size: .
cdr3_aa: CASSQRGLETEAFF
cdr3_nt: TGTGCCAGCAGCCAAAGGGGTTTAGAGACTGAAGCTTTCTTT

j_call: TRBJ2-5
v_call: TRBV11-2
d_call: .
clone_size: few
cdr3_aa: CASSLDAGTGQETQYF
cdr3_nt: TGTGCCAGCAGCTTAGACGCAGGGACGGGGCAAGAGACCCAGTACTTC

j_call: TRBJ2-7
v_call: TRBV7-9
d_call: TRBD2
clone_size: .
cdr3_aa: CASSLSGVNSYEQYF
cdr3_nt: TGTGCCAGCAGCCTTAGCGGGGTGAACTCCTACGAGCAGTACTTC

j_call: TRBJ1-2
v_call: TRBV29-1
d_call: .
clone_size: .
cdr3_aa: CSVGSSLGYGYTF
cdr3_nt: TGCAGCGTTGGGTCCAGCCTGGGGTATGGCTACACCTTC

j_call: TRBJ2-1
v_call: TRBV20-1
d_call: .
clone_size: once
cdr3_aa: CSAWDTSHNEQFF
cdr3_nt: TGCAGTGCTTGGGACACCTCTCACAATGAGCAGTTCTTC

j_call: TRBJ1-4
v_call: TRBV6-6
d_call: .
clone_size: once
cdr3_aa: CASSSGDRREKLFF
cdr3_nt: TGTGCCAGCAGCTCCGGCGACCGGCGGGAAAAACTGTTTTTT

j_call: TRBJ2-5
v_call: TRBV18
d_call: .
clone_size: few
cdr3_aa: CASSPTPPNSLGETQYF
cdr3_nt: TGTGCCAGCTCACCCACCCCACCTAACTCACTAGGAGAGACCCAGTACTTC

j_call: TRBJ1-2
v_call: TRBV4-2
d_call: .
clone_size: few
cdr3_aa: CASSQDRSSNYGYTF
cdr3_nt: TGTGCCAGCAGCCAAGATCGGTCTTCTAACTATGGCTACACCTTC

j_call: TRBJ1-2
v_call: TRBV29-1
d_call: .
clone_size: few
cdr3_aa: CSVNQGAGYTF
cdr3_nt: TGCAGCGTGAATCAGGGAGCCGGCTACACCTTC

j_call: TRBJ2-3
v_call: TRBV20-1
d_call: .
clone_size: few
cdr3_aa: CSARDQTGTDTQYF
cdr3_nt: TGCAGTGCTAGAGATCAGACTGGCACAGATACGCAGTATTTT

j_call: TRBJ2-7
v_call: TRBV11-2
d_call: TRBD2
clone_size: .
cdr3_aa: CASRTGTSGGSSYEQYF
cdr3_nt: TGTGCCAGCAGAACCGGGACTAGCGGGGGGAGCTCCTACGAGCAGTACTTC

j_call: TRBJ1-1
v_call: TRBV5-6
d_call: .
clone_size: .
cdr3_aa: CASSPDRVSNTEAFF
cdr3_nt: TGTGCCAGCAGCCCGGATCGGGTTTCGAACACTGAAGCTTTCTTT

j_call: TRBJ2-1
v_call: TRBV9
d_call: TRBD2
clone_size: .
cdr3_aa: CASSVRPGTSGDNEQFF
cdr3_nt: TGTGCCAGCAGCGTACGTCCCGGAACTAGCGGAGACAATGAGCAGTTCTTC

j_call: TRBJ2-7
v_call: TRBV6-6
d_call: .
clone_size: .
cdr3_aa: CATTTSWGEQYF
cdr3_nt: TGTGCCACGACGACTTCCTGGGGCGAGCAGTACTTC

j_call: TRBJ1-1
v_call: TRBV11-1
d_call: .
clone_size: many
cdr3_aa: CASSSPRQSLEAFF
cdr3_nt: TGTGCCAGCAGCTCCCCTAGACAGAGTCTCGAAGCTTTCTTT

j_call: TRBJ2-1
v_call: TRBV2
d_call: .
clone_size: .
cdr3_aa: CASSDSYDSPDF
cdr3_nt: TGTGCCAGCAGTGATTCCTATGACAGCCCAGACTTC

j_call: TRBJ1-1
v_call: TRBV19
d_call: .
clone_size: few
cdr3_aa: CATLGVTHTEAFF
cdr3_nt: TGTGCCACCCTTGGGGTGACGCACACTGAAGCTTTCTTT

j_call: TRBJ2-2
v_call: TRBV29-1
d_call: TRBD2
clone_size: few
cdr3_aa: CSVGLAGTGELFF
cdr3_nt: TGCAGCGTTGGGCTAGCGGGGACCGGGGAGCTGTTTTTT

j_call: TRBJ2-7
v_call: TRBV6-2/TRBV6-3
d_call: .
clone_size: few
cdr3_aa: CASSFGPGEGYEQYF
cdr3_nt: TGTGCCAGCAGTTTCGGACCCGGAGAGGGTTACGAGCAGTACTTC

j_call: TRBJ2-5
v_call: TRBV7-2
d_call: .
clone_size: .
cdr3_aa: CASSLNMGGQHDTQYF
cdr3_nt: TGTGCCAGCAGCTTAAACATGGGGGGGCAGCATGATACCCAGTACTTC

j_call: TRBJ2-3
v_call: TRBV6-2/TRBV6-3
d_call: .
clone_size: .
cdr3_aa: CASSYWGSADTQYF
cdr3_nt: TGTGCCAGCAGTTACTGGGGGAGCGCAGATACGCAGTATTTT

j_call: TRBJ2-1
v_call: TRBV27
d_call: TRBD2
clone_size: .
cdr3_aa: CASFTSGSHEQFF
cdr3_nt: TGTGCCAGCTTTACTAGCGGGAGCCATGAGCAGTTCTTC

j_call: TRBJ2-5
v_call: TRBV20-1
d_call: .
clone_size: .
cdr3_aa: CSAGSVAVNQETQYF
cdr3_nt: TGCAGTGCCGGAAGTGTAGCGGTGAATCAAGAGACCCAGTACTTC

j_call: TRBJ2-7
v_call: TRBV6-5
d_call: .
clone_size: .
cdr3_aa: CASSPRLVGYEQYF
cdr3_nt: TGTGCCAGCAGCCCTAGACTAGTAGGCTACGAGCAGTACTTC

j_call: TRBJ1-6
v_call: TRBV10-3
d_call: TRBD1
clone_size: few
cdr3_aa: CAISGDRPSPLHF
cdr3_nt: TGTGCCATCAGTGGGGACAGGCCTTCACCCCTCCACTTT

j_call: TRBJ2-1
v_call: TRBV5-1
d_call: .
clone_size: .
cdr3_aa: CASSLISGRGNEQFF
cdr3_nt: TGCGCCAGCAGCTTGATATCGGGGCGAGGCAATGAGCAGTTCTTC

j_call: TRBJ2-7
v_call: TRBV11-2
d_call: .
clone_size: few
cdr3_aa: CASSLGESPYEQYF
cdr3_nt: TGTGCCAGCAGCTTGGGGGAATCCCCTTACGAGCAGTACTTC

j_call: TRBJ2-5
v_call: TRBV7-9
d_call: .
clone_size: .
cdr3_aa: CASSHRWEGETQYF
cdr3_nt: TGTGCCAGCAGCCACCGGTGGGAAGGGGAGACCCAGTACTTC

j_call: TRBJ2-3
v_call: TRBV29-1
d_call: .
clone_size: few
cdr3_aa: CSVVWRLSTDTRYF
cdr3_nt: TGCAGCGTTGTGTGGCGCCTAAGCACAGATACGCGGTATTTT

j_call: TRBJ2-5
v_call: TRBV5-1
d_call: TRBD2
clone_size: .
cdr3_aa: CASSLSASGETQYF
cdr3_nt: TGCGCCAGCAGCTTGTCGGCTAGCGGAGAGACCCAGTACTTC